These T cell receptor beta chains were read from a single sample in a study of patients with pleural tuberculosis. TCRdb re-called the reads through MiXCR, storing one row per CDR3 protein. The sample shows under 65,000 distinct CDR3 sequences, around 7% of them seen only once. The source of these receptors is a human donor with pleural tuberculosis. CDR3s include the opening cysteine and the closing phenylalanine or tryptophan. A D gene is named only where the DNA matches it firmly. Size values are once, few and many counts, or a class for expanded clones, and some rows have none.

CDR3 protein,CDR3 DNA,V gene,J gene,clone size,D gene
CASSHGGTEAFF,TGTGCCAGCAGCCACGGGGGGACTGAAGCTTTCTTT,TRBV3-1,TRBJ1-1,many,.
CASSNFQIPGEQFF,TGTGCCAGTAGTAACTTTCAAATTCCGGGTGAGCAGTTCTTC,TRBV19,TRBJ2-1,.,.
CASSPTSGRVSFF,TGTGCCAGCTCACCGACTAGCGGGAGGGTCTCGTTCTTC,TRBV18,TRBJ2-1,few,TRBD2
CASSLSWVDTQYF,TGTGCCAGCAGCCTATCTTGGGTAGATACGCAGTATTTT,TRBV4-2,TRBJ2-3,.,.
CASSSHKDRLSTEAFF,TGTGCCAGCAGTTCTCACAAGGACAGGCTATCAACTGAAGCTTTCTTT,TRBV28,TRBJ1-1,many,TRBD1
CASSLSYEQYF,TGTGCCAGCAGCCTCTCCTACGAGCAGTACTTC,TRBV27,TRBJ2-7,many,.
CASSQGQRNTEAFF,TGTGCCAGCAGCCAGGGACAGAGGAACACTGAAGCTTTCTTT,TRBV11-1,TRBJ1-1,many,TRBD1
CASSIVGGNQPQHF,TGTGCCAGTAGTATAGTAGGAGGGAATCAGCCCCAGCATTTT,TRBV19,TRBJ1-5,many,.
CASSGGTVFGYTF,TGTGCCAGCAGTGGGGGGACGGTCTTCGGCTACACCTTC,TRBV6-1,TRBJ1-2,many,.
CASSLSRGAEAFF,TGTGCCAGCAGTTTGTCGCGCGGGGCTGAAGCTTTCTTT,TRBV28,TRBJ1-1,many,.
CASSPQDTRSNQPQHF,TGTGCCAGCTCACCCCAGGACACGAGGAGCAATCAGCCCCAGCATTTT,TRBV18,TRBJ1-5,many,.
CSALISYEQYF,TGCAGTGCCCTGATCAGCTACGAGCAGTACTTC,TRBV20-1,TRBJ2-7,many,.
CASSPPGSDEQFF,TGTGCCAGCAGCCCCCCTGGGTCCGATGAGCAGTTCTTC,TRBV3-1,TRBJ2-1,.,.
CASSDPDRVSYEQYF,TGCGCCAGCAGTGATCCCGACAGGGTTTCCTACGAGCAGTACTTC,TRBV10-2,TRBJ2-7,few,TRBD1
CASSFASVEQFF,TGTGCCAGCAGTTTCGCAAGCGTTGAGCAGTTCTTC,TRBV6-2/TRBV6-3,TRBJ2-1,many,.
CSASRQGTNSNQPQHF,TGCAGTGCTTCCCGACAGGGGACAAATAGCAATCAGCCCCAGCATTTT,TRBV20-1,TRBJ1-5,medium-sized,TRBD1
CAWSLDNQRTEAFF,TGTGCCTGGAGTTTGGACAATCAGCGAACTGAAGCTTTCTTT,TRBV30,TRBJ1-1,.,.
CASSLGGSRDTQYF,TGTGCCAGCAGCTTAGGCGGGAGTAGAGATACGCAGTATTTT,TRBV11-2,TRBJ2-3,.,TRBD2
CSARSTDRSF,TGCAGTGCTAGGTCTACGGACAGATCCTTC,TRBV20-1,TRBJ1-2,many,.
CSAKTGNQPQHF,TGCAGTGCTAAAACCGGCAATCAGCCCCAGCATTTT,TRBV20-1,TRBJ1-5,many,.
CAWSLGNVGNQPQHF,TGTGCCTGGAGCCTCGGAAATGTTGGCAATCAGCCCCAGCATTTT,TRBV30,TRBJ1-5,.,.
CATSRADRGPYGYTF,TGTGCCACCAGCAGAGCGGACAGGGGCCCCTATGGCTACACCTTC,TRBV15,TRBJ1-2,many,TRBD1
CSAKDSYEQYF,TGCAGTGCAAAGGACAGCTACGAGCAGTACTTC,TRBV20-1,TRBJ2-7,many,.
CSASESGTHNQPQHF,TGCAGTGCTAGTGAATCCGGGACCCACAATCAGCCCCAGCATTTT,TRBV20-1,TRBJ1-5,.,.
CAGSLGVNSGNTIYF,TGTGCCGGCAGCTTGGGGGTGAACTCTGGAAACACCATATATTTT,TRBV11-2,TRBJ1-3,.,.
CASSITPTSTDTQYF,TGTGCCAGTAGTATAACGCCGACTAGCACAGATACGCAGTATTTT,TRBV19,TRBJ2-3,.,.
CASSSSSGFSGNTIYF,TGTGCCAGCAGTTCCTCCTCAGGGTTCTCCGGAAACACCATATATTTT,TRBV6-2/TRBV6-3,TRBJ1-3,many,.
CASSLTRQGESYGYTF,TGTGCCAGCAGCTTAACCAGACAGGGGGAGTCCTATGGCTACACCTTC,TRBV7-3,TRBJ1-2,.,TRBD1
CSVLRLYGYTF,TGCAGCGTTTTGCGGCTCTATGGCTACACCTTC,TRBV29-1,TRBJ1-2,few,.
CASSLGARGTGELFF,TGTGCCAGCAGCTTGGGAGCCAGGGGCACCGGGGAGCTGTTTTTT,TRBV5-4,TRBJ2-2,.,.
CSARDLQRVTDTQYF,TGCAGTGCTAGAGATCTCCAGCGGGTCACAGATACGCAGTATTTT,TRBV20-1,TRBJ2-3,many,.
CASSFPGTDTQYF,TGCGCCAGCAGCTTCCCAGGGACAGATACGCAGTATTTT,TRBV5-1,TRBJ2-3,many,.
CASSPPGSSYNEQFF,TGTGCCAGCAGCCCTCCAGGGAGCTCCTACAATGAGCAGTTCTTC,TRBV9,TRBJ2-1,few,.
CASSEFRTVDPGYTF,TGCGCCAGCAGTGAGTTCAGGACAGTCGACCCTGGCTACACCTTC,TRBV10-2,TRBJ1-2,many,.
CASTRTGGNEKLFF,TGTGCCAGCACCCGGACTGGGGGTAATGAAAAACTGTTTTTT,TRBV12-3/TRBV12-4,TRBJ1-4,few,.
CASSYPRAEDTEAFF,TGTGCCAGCAGCTACCCCAGGGCGGAGGACACTGAAGCTTTCTTT,TRBV11-1,TRBJ1-1,many,.
CASSPISSSYSNQPQHF,TGTGCCAGCTCACCAATAAGTAGCAGTTATAGCAATCAGCCCCAGCATTTT,TRBV18,TRBJ1-5,many,.
CSAYGTSGYQETQYF,TGCAGTGCTTACGGGACTAGCGGCTACCAAGAGACCCAGTACTTC,TRBV20-1,TRBJ2-5,many,TRBD2
CASSSRGRGNYEQYF,TGTGCCAGCAGCTCCCGGGGACGGGGCAACTACGAGCAGTACTTC,TRBV11-1,TRBJ2-7,few,.
CSAGDSEQFF,TGCAGTGCAGGAGATAGTGAGCAGTTCTTC,TRBV20-1,TRBJ2-1,many,.
CSVERTNTEAFF,TGCAGCGTTGAACGTACGAACACTGAAGCTTTCTTT,TRBV29-1,TRBJ1-1,few,.
CASSLVSGPQDEQFF,TGCGCCAGCAGCTTAGTTAGCGGACCCCAAGATGAGCAGTTCTTC,TRBV5-1,TRBJ2-1,many,.
CASSIMRTANEQFF,TGTGCCAGTAGTATTATGCGGACGGCCAATGAGCAGTTCTTC,TRBV19,TRBJ2-1,many,.
CASSLGPSSYEQYF,TGTGCCAGCAGCCTTGGACCCTCATCCTACGAGCAGTACTTC,TRBV11-2,TRBJ2-7,few,.
CASSTLAGLYNEQFF,TGTGCCAGCAGTACCCTAGCGGGCCTCTACAATGAGCAGTTCTTC,TRBV12-3/TRBV12-4,TRBJ2-1,many,TRBD2
CASSRQASGNTIYF,TGTGCCAGCAGCCGACAGGCCTCTGGAAACACCATATATTTT,TRBV14,TRBJ1-3,many,.
CSARKGLAGETQYF,TGCAGTGCCCGAAAGGGACTAGCGGGAGAGACCCAGTACTTC,TRBV20-1,TRBJ2-5,many,TRBD2
CASSFNRQASTDTQYF,TGTGCCAGCAGTTTTAACCGACAGGCGAGCACAGATACGCAGTATTTT,TRBV12-3/TRBV12-4,TRBJ2-3,many,.